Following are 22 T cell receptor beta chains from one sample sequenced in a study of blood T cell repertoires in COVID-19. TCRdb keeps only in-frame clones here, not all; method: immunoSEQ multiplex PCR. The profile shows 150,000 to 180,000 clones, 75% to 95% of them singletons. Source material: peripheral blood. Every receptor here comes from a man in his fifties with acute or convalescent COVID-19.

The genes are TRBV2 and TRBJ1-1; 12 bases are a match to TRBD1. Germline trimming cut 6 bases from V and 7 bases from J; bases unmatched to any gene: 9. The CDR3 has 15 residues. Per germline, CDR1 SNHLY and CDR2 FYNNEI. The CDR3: CASSEGTGGLGEAFF. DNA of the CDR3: TGTGCCAGCAGCGAGGGGACAGGGGGCTTGGGTGAAGCTTTCTTT.

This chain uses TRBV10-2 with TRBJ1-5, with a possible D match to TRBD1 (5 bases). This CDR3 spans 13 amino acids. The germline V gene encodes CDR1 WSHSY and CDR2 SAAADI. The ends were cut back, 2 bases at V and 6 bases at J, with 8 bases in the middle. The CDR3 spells CASSEQGGQPQHF. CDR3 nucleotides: TGCGCCAGCAGTGAGCAGGGCGGTCAGCCCCAGCATTTT.

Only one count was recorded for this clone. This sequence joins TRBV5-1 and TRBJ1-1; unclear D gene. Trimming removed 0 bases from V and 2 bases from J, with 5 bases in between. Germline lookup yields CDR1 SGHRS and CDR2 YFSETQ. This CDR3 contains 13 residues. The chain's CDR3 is CASSLGHNTEAFF. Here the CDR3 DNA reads TGCGCCAGCAGCTTGGGGCATAACACTGAAGCTTTCTTT.

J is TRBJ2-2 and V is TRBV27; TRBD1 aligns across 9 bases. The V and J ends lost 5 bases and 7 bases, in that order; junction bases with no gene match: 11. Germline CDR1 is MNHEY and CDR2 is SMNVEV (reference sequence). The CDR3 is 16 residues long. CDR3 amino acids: CASSQPGQGGNGELFF. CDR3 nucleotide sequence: TGTGCCAGCAGTCAACCGGGACAGGGTGGTAACGGGGAGCTGTTTTTT.

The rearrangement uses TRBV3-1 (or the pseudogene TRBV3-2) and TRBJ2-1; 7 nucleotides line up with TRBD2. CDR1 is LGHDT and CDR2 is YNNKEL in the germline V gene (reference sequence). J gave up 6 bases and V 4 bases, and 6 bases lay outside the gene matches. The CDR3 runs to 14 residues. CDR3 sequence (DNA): TGTGCCAGCAGCCCCGGGACTATATTCAATGAGCAGTTCTTC. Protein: CASSPGTIFNEQFF.

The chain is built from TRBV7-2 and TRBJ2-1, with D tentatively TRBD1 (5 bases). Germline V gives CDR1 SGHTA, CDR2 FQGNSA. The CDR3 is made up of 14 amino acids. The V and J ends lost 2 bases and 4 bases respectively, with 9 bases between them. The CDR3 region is CASSLMTVYNEQFF. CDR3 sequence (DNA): TGTGCCAGCAGCTTAATGACAGTATACAATGAGCAGTTCTTC.

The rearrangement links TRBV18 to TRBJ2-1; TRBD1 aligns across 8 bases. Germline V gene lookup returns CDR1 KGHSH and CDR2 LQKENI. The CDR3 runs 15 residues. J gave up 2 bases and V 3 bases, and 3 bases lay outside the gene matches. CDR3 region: CASSPGQGAYNEQFF. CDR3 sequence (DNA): TGTGCCAGCTCACCCGGACAGGGTGCCTACAATGAGCAGTTCTTC. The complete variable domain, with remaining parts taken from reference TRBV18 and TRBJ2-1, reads NAGVMQNPRHLVRRRGQEARLRCSPMKGHSHVYWYRQLPEEGLKFMVYLQKENIIDESGMPKERFSAEFPKEGPSILRIQQVVRGDSAAYFCASSPGQGAYNEQFFGPGTRLTVL.

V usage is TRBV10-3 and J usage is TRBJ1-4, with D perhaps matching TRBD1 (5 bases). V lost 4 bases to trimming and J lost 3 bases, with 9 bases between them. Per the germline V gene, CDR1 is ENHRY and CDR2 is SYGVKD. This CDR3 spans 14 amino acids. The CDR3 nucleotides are TGTGCCATCAGTGGGGGGGGAGCTAATGAAAAACTGTTTTTT. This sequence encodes CAISGGGANEKLFF.

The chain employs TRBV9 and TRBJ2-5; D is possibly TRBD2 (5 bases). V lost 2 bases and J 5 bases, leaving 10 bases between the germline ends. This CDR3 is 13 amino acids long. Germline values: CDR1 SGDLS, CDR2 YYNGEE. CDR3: CASSVGVGETQYF. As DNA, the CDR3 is TGTGCCAGCAGCGTCGGGGTGGGGGAGACCCAGTACTTC.

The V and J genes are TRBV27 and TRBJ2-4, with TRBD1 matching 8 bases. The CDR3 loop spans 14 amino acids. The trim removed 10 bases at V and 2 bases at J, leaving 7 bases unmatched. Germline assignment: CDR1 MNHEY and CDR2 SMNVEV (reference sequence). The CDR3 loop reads CATAGGATKNIQYF. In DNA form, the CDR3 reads TGTGCCACGGCAGGGGGCGCGACCAAAAACATTCAGTACTTC.

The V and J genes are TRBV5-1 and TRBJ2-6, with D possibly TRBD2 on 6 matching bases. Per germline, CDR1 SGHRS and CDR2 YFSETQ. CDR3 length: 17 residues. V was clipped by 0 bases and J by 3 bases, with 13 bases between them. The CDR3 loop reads CASSLVYRRGGANVLTF. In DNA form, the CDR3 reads TGCGCCAGCAGCTTGGTTTACAGGAGGGGTGGGGCCAACGTCCTGACTTTC. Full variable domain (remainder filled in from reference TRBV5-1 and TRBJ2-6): KAGVTQTPRYLIKTRGQQVTLSCSPISGHRSVSWYQQTPGQGLQFLFEYFSETQRNKGNFPGRFSGRQFSNSRSEMNVSTLELGDSALYLCASSLVYRRGGANVLTFGAGSRLTVL.

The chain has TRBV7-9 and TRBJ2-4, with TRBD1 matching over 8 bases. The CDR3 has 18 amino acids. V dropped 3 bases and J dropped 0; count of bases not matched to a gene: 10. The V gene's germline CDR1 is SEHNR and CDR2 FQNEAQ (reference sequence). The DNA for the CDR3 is TGTGCCAGCAGCTTTGGGACAGGAGCATCGGGAGCCAAAAACATTCAGTACTTC. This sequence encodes CASSFGTGASGAKNIQYF.

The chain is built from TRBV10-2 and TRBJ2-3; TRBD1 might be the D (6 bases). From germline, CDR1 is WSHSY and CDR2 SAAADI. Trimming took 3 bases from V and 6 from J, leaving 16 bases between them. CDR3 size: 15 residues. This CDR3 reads CASSDLRKQGDTQYF. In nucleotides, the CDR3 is TGCGCCAGCAGTGACTTGCGGAAGCAGGGGGATACGCAGTATTTT.

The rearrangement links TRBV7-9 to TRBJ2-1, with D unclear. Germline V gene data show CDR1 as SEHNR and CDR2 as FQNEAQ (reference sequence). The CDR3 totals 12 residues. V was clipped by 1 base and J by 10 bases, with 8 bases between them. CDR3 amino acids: CASSLVGVEQFF. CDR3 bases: TGTGCCAGCAGCTTAGTAGGAGTCGAGCAGTTCTTC.

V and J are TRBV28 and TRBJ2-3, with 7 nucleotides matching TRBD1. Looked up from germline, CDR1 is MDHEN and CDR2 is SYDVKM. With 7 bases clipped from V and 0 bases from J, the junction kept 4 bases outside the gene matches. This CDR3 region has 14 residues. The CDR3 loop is CASTPTGSTDTQYF. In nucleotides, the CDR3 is TGTGCCAGCACACCGACAGGGAGCACAGATACGCAGTATTTT.

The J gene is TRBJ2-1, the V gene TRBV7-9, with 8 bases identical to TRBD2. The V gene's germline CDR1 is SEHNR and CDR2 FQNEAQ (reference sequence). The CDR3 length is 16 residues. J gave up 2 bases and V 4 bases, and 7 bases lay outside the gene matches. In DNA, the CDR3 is TGTGCCAGCAGCTCCGGGGGGGGACTGACCTACAATGAGCAGTTCTTC. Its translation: CASSSGGGLTYNEQFF.

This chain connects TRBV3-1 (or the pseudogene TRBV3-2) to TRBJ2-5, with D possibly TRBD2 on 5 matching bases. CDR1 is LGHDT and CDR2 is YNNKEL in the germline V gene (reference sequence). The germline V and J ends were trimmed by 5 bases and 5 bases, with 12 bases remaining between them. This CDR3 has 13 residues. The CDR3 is CASSSGTGETQYF. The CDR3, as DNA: TGTGCCAGCAGCTCTGGAACGGGGGAGACCCAGTACTTC.

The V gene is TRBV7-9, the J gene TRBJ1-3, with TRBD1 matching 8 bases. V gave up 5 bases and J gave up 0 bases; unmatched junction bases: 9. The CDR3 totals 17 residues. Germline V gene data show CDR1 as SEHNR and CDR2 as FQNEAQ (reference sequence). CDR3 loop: CASSPFAGTGSGNTIYF. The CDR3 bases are TGTGCCAGCAGCCCTTTCGCCGGGACAGGCTCTGGAAACACCATATATTTT.

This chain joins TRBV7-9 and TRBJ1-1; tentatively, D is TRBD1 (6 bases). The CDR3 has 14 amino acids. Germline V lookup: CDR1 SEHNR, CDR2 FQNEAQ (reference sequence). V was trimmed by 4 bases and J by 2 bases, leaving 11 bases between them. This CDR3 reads CASSSGTLNTEAFF. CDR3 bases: TGTGCCAGCAGCTCCGGGACACTAAACACTGAAGCTTTCTTT. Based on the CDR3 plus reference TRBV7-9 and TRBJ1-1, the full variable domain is DTGVSQNPRHKITKRGQNVTFRCDPISEHNRLYWYRQTLGQGPEFLTYFQNEAQLEKSRLLSDRFSAERPKGSFSTLEIQRTEQGDSAMYLCASSSGTLNTEAFFGQGTRLTVV.

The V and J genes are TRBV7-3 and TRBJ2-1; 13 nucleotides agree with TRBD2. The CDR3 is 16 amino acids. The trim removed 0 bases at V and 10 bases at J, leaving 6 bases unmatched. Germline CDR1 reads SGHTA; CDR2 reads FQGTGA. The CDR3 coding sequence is TGTGCCAGCAGCTTAACCGGACTAGCGGGAGCCAGGGAGCAGTTCTTC. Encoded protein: CASSLTGLAGAREQFF. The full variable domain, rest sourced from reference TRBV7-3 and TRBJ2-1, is GAGVSQTPSNKVTEKGKYVELRCDPISGHTALYWYRQSLGQGPEFLIYFQGTGAADDSGLPNDRFFAVRPEGSVSTLKIQRTERGDSAVYLCASSLTGLAGAREQFFGPGTRLTVL.

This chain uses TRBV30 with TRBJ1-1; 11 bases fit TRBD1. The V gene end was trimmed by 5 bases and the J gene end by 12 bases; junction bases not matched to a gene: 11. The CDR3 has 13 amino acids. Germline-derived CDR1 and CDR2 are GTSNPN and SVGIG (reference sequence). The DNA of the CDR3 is TGTGCCTGGCGGGGACAGGGGGTTTTGGGAACTTTCTTT. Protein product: CAWRGQGVLGTFF. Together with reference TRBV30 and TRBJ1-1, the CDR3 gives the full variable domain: SQTIHQWPATLVQPVGSPLSLECTVEGTSNPNLYWYRQAAGRGLQLLFYSVGIGQISSEVPQNLSASRPQDRQFILSSKKLLLSDSGFYLCAWRGQGVLGTFFGQGTRLTVV.

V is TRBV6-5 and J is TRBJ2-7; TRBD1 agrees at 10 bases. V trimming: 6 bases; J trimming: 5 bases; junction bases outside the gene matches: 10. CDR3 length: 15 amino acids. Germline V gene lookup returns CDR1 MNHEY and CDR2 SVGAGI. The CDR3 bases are TGTGCCAGCAGAGGGATGACAGGGGGCATGGACGAGCAGTACTTC. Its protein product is CASRGMTGGMDEQYF.